This TCR beta chain is from a study of T cells in Graves' hyperthyroidism and ophthalmopathy. This clonotype was detected a few times. The germline V gene encodes CDR1 MNHEY and CDR2 SVGEGT. The ends were cut back, 10 bases at V and 1 base at J, with 13 bases in the middle. The CDR3 covers 13 residues. Amplified regions were TCR beta CDR3 sequences from RNA transcripts. The primer set for the first-round RT-PCR of the TCR CDR3 was HTBI. TCRdb used MiXCR to reprocess the multiplex PCR reads, holding one entry per CDR3 protein. The data contain approximately 530,000 distinct CDR3 sequences, 15% to 20% of them singletons.

The J gene is TRBJ1-2, the V gene TRBV6-2 or TRBV6-3; D is unclear. The sequenced sample consisted of blood. The TCR comes from a man aged 35 to 55 with Graves' ophthalmopathy. CDR3 amino acids: CATPSGFNYGYTF. The CDR3 DNA follows: TGTGCCACACCCTCAGGATTTAACTATGGCTACACCTTC.